Shown below are 21 T cell receptor beta chains from a single sample sequenced in a study of OX40 agonist ivuxolimab in advanced cancers. Here immunoSEQ multiplex PCR was the method, and the copy in TCRdb shows in-frame clones only, minus some. The table lists 80,000 to 85,000 clones, roughly four fifths of them singletons. Sample: CD4+ or CD8+ T cells sorted from blood, taken in a trial of the OX40 agonist ivuxolimab. The receptors here all came from an adult with an advanced solid tumor such as melanoma, head and neck, liver or kidney cancer.

The chain uses TRBV19 and TRBJ2-1; D gene ambiguous. The CDR3 is 18 amino acids. The germline V gene has CDR1 LNHDA and CDR2 SQIVND (reference sequence). V gave up 7 bases and J gave up 3 bases, with 25 bases separating them. The CDR3 here is CASTYGPYVKGVYNEQFF. DNA of the CDR3: TGTGCCAGTACTTATGGACCGTATGTAAAGGGTGTCTACAATGAGCAGTTCTTC. Together with reference TRBV19 and TRBJ2-1, the CDR3 gives the full variable domain: DGGITQSPKYLFRKEGQNVTLSCEQNLNHDAMYWYRQDPGQGLRLIYYSQIVNDFQKGDIAEGYSVSREKKESFPLTVTSAQKNPTAFYLCASTYGPYVKGVYNEQFFGPGTRLTVL.

The chain combines TRBV19 with TRBJ1-5, with 10 bases that match TRBD1. After removal of 8 bases from V and 9 bases from J, the junction contained 7 bases not matched to a gene. The germline gives CDR1 LNHDA, CDR2 SQIVND (reference sequence). This CDR3 region has 13 residues. CDR3 loop: CASRTGGSSPQHF. CDR3 DNA: TGTGCCAGTCGGACAGGGGGATCTTCGCCCCAGCATTTT.

V gene TRBV2 combines with J gene TRBJ2-7; D not resolved. Trimming removed 5 bases at V and 0 bases at J, with 14 bases between. Germline CDR1 and CDR2: SNHLY and FYNNEI. This CDR3 comprises 15 residues. DNA for the CDR3: TGTGCCAGCAGTCCCATAGACTGGTCCTCCTACGAGCAGTACGTC. Protein: CASSPIDWSSYEQYV.

The chain is built from TRBV21-1 and TRBJ2-1; the table calls TRBD2, which could not be checked here. TRBV21-1 has pseudogene status. This CDR3 spans 14 amino acids. The CDR3 protein is CASSRLAAGNEQFF. The CDR3 DNA follows: TGTGCCAGCAGCAGACTAGCGGCAGGCAATGAGCAGTTCTTC.

The CDR3 sequence is CASRPGQGNEQYF. CDR3 DNA: TGCGCCAGCAGGCCGGGACAGGGGAACGAGCAGTACTTC. V is TRBV10-2 and J is TRBJ2-7; 10 positions agree with TRBD1. Germline V CDR1 and CDR2: WSHSY, SAAADI. This CDR3 comprises 13 residues. V shed 6 bases and J 5 bases; nucleotides not matched to a gene: 4.

The count of this clone is one. The genes are TRBV19 and TRBJ2-3, with 9 bases lining up with TRBD2. The CDR3 has 16 amino acids. V dropped 6 bases and J dropped 1; count of bases not matched to a gene: 8. CDR1 and CDR2 (germline): LNHDA, SQIVND (reference sequence). The CDR3 region is CASRDGGGARTDTQYF. The CDR3 region has the DNA TGTGCCAGTAGGGATGGCGGGGGGGCCCGCACAGATACGCAGTATTTT.

The chain recombines TRBV7-9 with TRBJ2-5, with D possibly matching TRBD2 (5 bases). The CDR3 runs to 15 residues. CDR1 is SEHNR and CDR2 is FQNEAQ in the germline V gene (reference sequence). The V end was cut by 1 base, the J end by 5 bases, with 14 bases between. CDR3 region: CASSLVHRLAETQYF. In DNA form, the CDR3 reads TGTGCCAGCAGCTTAGTTCATAGGTTAGCGGAGACCCAGTACTTC.

The V call is TRBV5-6, the J call TRBJ2-3; maybe TRBD1 (7 bases). The CDR3 extends over 13 amino acids. With 5 bases removed from V and 6 bases from J, the gap between germline ends came to 13 bases. The germline V gene encodes CDR1 SGHDT and CDR2 YYEEEE. For the CDR3, the DNA is TGTGCCAGCAGGGTACAGGGGAGGGATACGCAGTATTTT. This encodes CASRVQGRDTQYF. Full variable domain (missing parts from reference TRBV5-6 and TRBJ2-3): DAGVTQSPTHLIKTRGQQVTLRCSPKSGHDTVSWYQQALGQGPQFIFQYYEEEERQRGNFPDRFSGHQFPNYSSELNVNALLLGDSALYLCASRVQGRDTQYFGPGTRLTVL.

This clone has just one count. The chain links TRBV5-1 to TRBJ2-1, with TRBD2 matching over 9 bases. Trimming at V came to 4 bases and at J to 9 bases, leaving 14 bases not matched to a gene. The germline gives CDR1 SGHRS, CDR2 YFSETQ. The CDR3 covers 16 residues. The CDR3 sequence: CASSKGWTSVSGEQFF. In DNA, the CDR3 is TGCGCCAGCAGCAAGGGATGGACTAGCGTTTCTGGTGAGCAGTTCTTC.

This clone was picked up a small number of times. The V and J genes are TRBV28 and TRBJ2-2, with D hard to call. V lost 4 bases, J lost 9 bases, and 6 bases lay in between. This CDR3 region has 11 residues. Germline CDR1 is MDHEN and CDR2 is SYDVKM. The CDR3 coding sequence is TGTGCCAGCAGTTCCCTTAGGGAGCTGTTTTTT. Translation: CASSSLRELFF.

The rearrangement joins TRBV30 to TRBJ1-2, with 8 positions matching TRBD1. Germline V gives CDR1 GTSNPN, CDR2 SVGIG (reference sequence). The V gene end was trimmed by 0 bases and the J gene end by 6 bases; junction bases not matched to a gene: 12. The CDR3 covers 16 residues. CDR3 nucleotides: TGTGCCTGGAGTGTACGAGGTCTGGCAGGGGGCGATGGCTACACCTTC. It codes for CAWSVRGLAGGDGYTF. Variable domain in full (rest from reference TRBV30 and TRBJ1-2): SQTIHQWPATLVQPVGSPLSLECTVEGTSNPNLYWYRQAAGRGLQLLFYSVGIGQISSEVPQNLSASRPQDRQFILSSKKLLLSDSGFYLCAWSVRGLAGGDGYTFGSGTRLTVV.

This chain joins TRBV14 and TRBJ1-4, with D tentatively TRBD1 (5 bases). CDR3 length: 16 residues. Trimming removed 0 bases from V and 8 bases from J, with 16 bases in between. Germline V gives CDR1 SGHDN, CDR2 FVKESK. CDR3 bases: TGTGCCAGCAGCCAAGACGGCAGGGATACAGAAGAAAAACTGTTTTTT. It yields the protein CASSQDGRDTEEKLFF.

The chain combines TRBV10-3 with TRBJ2-2, with D hard to call. Trimming pared 6 bases from V and 1 base from J, leaving 6 bases between. The CDR3 sequence is 13 residues long. Germline CDR1 is ENHRY and CDR2 is SYGVKD. The chain's CDR3 is CAIRRVNTGELFF. The CDR3, as DNA: TGTGCCATCAGAAGGGTGAACACCGGGGAGCTGTTTTTT.

The chain links TRBV6-5 to TRBJ1-2; possibly TRBD1 for D (6 bases). CDR3 length: 14 residues. Germline V gives CDR1 MNHEY, CDR2 SVGAGI. V was shortened by 6 bases and J by 3 bases, with 14 bases between the two germline ends. The CDR3 sequence is CASSSAGGDYGYTF. CDR3 nucleotide sequence: TGTGCCAGCAGCTCTGCGGGGGGCGACTATGGCTACACCTTC.

The DNA of the CDR3 is TGTGCCAGCACCCCTGACTGGAGCTCTGGAAACACCATATATTTT. Its translation is CASTPDWSSGNTIYF. The chain uses TRBV2 and TRBJ1-3; no clear D gene. The germline V gene has CDR1 SNHLY and CDR2 FYNNEI. With 7 bases removed from V and 0 bases from J, the gap between germline ends came to 13 bases. The CDR3 is made up of 15 amino acids.

J is TRBJ1-6 and V is TRBV18; the match to TRBD1 covers 9 bases. In germline, CDR1 is KGHSH, CDR2 LQKENI. Trimming removed 4 bases from V and 10 bases from J; junction bases left unmatched: 5. This CDR3 is built from 14 residues. CDR3 in amino acids: CASSRDREGSPLHF. CDR3 bases: TGTGCCAGCTCACGGGACAGGGAGGGGTCACCCCTCCACTTT.

This clone was observed once. The rearrangement uses TRBV28 and TRBJ2-1; 9 positions match TRBD2. CDR1 MDHEN and CDR2 SYDVKM come from the germline V gene. The CDR3 spans 15 residues. The V gene end was trimmed by 4 bases and the J gene end by 2 bases; junction bases not matched to a gene: 3. The CDR3, as DNA: TGTGCCAGCAGTTATGAGCGGGGGGCCTACAATGAGCAGTTCTTC. This sequence encodes CASSYERGAYNEQFF.

In DNA, the CDR3 is TGCGCCAGCAGCTTGACCCCACAGGGGGGGAATTCTGGAAACACCATATATTTT. Translating it yields CASSLTPQGGNSGNTIYF. V usage is TRBV5-1 and J usage is TRBJ1-3; TRBD1 matches at 8 bases. The CDR3 covers 18 residues. Trimming took 1 base from V and 1 from J; bases not matched to a gene: 10. Germline V CDR1 and CDR2: SGHRS, YFSETQ.

The table lists this clone with a few counts. CDR3 sequence (DNA): TGCAGTGCTACCCCCCTGGAGACCCAGTACTTC. Translating it yields CSATPLETQYF. The chain uses TRBV20-1 and TRBJ2-5; D ambiguous. The CDR3 spans 11 residues. V was clipped by 4 bases and J by 5 bases, with 8 bases between them. Germline CDR1 DFQATT, CDR2 SNEGSKA (reference sequence).

This clone showed up just a few times. This chain connects TRBV11-2 to TRBJ1-5; the D gene is possibly TRBD1 (5 bases). V was shortened by 0 bases and J by 7 bases, with 10 bases between the two germline ends. CDR1 SGHAT and CDR2 FQNNGV come from the germline V gene. The CDR3 totals 14 residues. The CDR3 coding sequence is TGTGCCAGCAGCTTAGATCTGGGGACGCAGCCCCAGCATTTT. Protein product: CASSLDLGTQPQHF.

CDR3 in amino acids: CASSLVGSGYEQYF. The CDR3, as DNA: TGTGCCAGCAGCTTAGTAGGGAGCGGCTACGAGCAGTACTTC. The chain has TRBV11-2 and TRBJ2-7; TRBD2 is a possible D gene (5 bases). The V gene lost 1 base and the J gene lost 3 bases, with 10 bases spanning the gap. This CDR3 has 14 amino acids. Germline V gives CDR1 SGHAT, CDR2 FQNNGV.